The entry below gives a single T cell receptor beta chain sequence along with its context. Its antigen is not identified. Primers included in the PCR were 60 Vbeta and 13 Jbeta primers. Generated by immunoSEQ multiplex PCR, the TCRdb table keeps only in-frame clones and is missing some. The sample shows approximately 170,000 clones, 70% to 80% of them seen only once. V lost 6 bases and J 3 bases, leaving 9 bases between the germline ends. The CDR3 runs to 14 residues. The germline V gene encodes CDR1 SGHTA and CDR2 FQGNSA. The record originates from a study of cytomegalovirus exposure and HLA in healthy donors. The study, taken as a whole, reports: High sensitivity and specificity were reportedly achieved when the classifier diagnosed cytomegalovirus status.

Healthy bone marrow donors supplied every sample. There were likely unrecorded immune exposures, though donors were nominally healthy when sampled. The sample comprised PBMCs. The chain employs TRBV7-2 and TRBJ2-6; TRBD2 might be the D (6 bases). This clonotype was sampled from a female donor in good health and CMV-seronegative. The CDR3 DNA follows: TGTGCCAGCAGTCGGGACTTTGGGGCCAACGTCCTGACTTTC. As protein: CASSRDFGANVLTF.